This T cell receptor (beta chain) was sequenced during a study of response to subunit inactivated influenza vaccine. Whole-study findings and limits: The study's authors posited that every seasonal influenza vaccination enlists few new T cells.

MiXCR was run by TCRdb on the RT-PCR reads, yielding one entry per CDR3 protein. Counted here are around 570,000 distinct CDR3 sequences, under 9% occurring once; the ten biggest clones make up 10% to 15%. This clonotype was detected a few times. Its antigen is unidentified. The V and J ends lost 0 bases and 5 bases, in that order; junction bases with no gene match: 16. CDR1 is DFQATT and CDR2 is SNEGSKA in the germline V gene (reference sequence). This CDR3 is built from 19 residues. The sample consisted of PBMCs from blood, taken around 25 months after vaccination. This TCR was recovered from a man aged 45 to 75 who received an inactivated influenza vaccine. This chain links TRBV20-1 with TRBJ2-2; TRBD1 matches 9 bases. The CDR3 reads CSARDRGKQGAFGTGELFF. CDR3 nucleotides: TGCAGTGCTAGAGACCGCGGAAAACAGGGGGCCTTCGGGACCGGGGAGCTGTTTTTT.